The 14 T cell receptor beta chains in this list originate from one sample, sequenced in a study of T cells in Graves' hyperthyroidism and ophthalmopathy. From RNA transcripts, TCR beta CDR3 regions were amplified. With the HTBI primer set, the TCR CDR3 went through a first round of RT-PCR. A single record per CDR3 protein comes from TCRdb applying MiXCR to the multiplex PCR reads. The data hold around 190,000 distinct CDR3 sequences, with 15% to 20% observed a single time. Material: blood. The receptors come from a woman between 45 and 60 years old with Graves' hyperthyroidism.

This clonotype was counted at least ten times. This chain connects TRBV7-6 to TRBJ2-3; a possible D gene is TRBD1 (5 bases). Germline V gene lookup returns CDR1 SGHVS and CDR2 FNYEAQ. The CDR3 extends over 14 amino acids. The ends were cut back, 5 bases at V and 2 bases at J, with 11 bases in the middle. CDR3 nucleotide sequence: TGTGCCAGCAGCACAGGACGGCACACAGATACGCAGTATTTT. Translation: CASSTGRHTDTQYF.

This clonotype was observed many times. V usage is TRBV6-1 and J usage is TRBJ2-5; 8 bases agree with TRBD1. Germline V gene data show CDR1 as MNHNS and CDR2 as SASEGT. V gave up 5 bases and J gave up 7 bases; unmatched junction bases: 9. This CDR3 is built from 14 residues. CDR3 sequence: CASSSGQVGGTQYF. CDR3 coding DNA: TGTGCCAGCAGTTCGGGACAGGTCGGGGGGACCCAGTACTTC.

CDR3 in amino acids: CSAALRGGVVTGSYNYNSPLHF. CDR3 nucleotides: TGCAGTGCAGCACTGAGGGGAGGGGTGGTCACAGGGTCCTACAACTATAATTCACCCCTCCACTTT. The chain uses TRBV20-1 and TRBJ1-6; tentative D call: TRBD1 (6 bases). V lost 6 bases and J lost 3, with 36 bases in between. CDR3 length equals 22 residues. Germline V gene sequence: CDR1 DFQATT, CDR2 SNEGSKA (reference sequence).

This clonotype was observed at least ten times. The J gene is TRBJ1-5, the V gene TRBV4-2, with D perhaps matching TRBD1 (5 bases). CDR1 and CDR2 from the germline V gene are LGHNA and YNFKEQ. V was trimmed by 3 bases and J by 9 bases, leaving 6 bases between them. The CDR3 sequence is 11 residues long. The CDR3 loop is CASSQGTPQHF. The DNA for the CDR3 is TGTGCCAGCAGCCAGGGGACGCCCCAGCATTTT.

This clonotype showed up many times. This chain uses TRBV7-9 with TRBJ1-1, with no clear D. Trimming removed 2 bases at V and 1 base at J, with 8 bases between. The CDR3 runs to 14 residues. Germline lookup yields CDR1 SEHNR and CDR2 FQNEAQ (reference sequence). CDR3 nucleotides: TGTGCCAGCAGCTTAAGCCAATCGAACACTGAAGCTTTCTTT. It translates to CASSLSQSNTEAFF.

CDR3 in DNA: TGTGCCAGCAAGGCCTGGGGCAGTGAGCCCCAGCATTTT. Its protein product is CASKAWGSEPQHF. This rearrangement joins TRBV7-2 to TRBJ1-5; D is possibly TRBD1 (5 bases). V was trimmed by 7 bases and J by 8 bases, leaving 15 bases between them. CDR1 and CDR2 (germline): SGHTA, FQGNSA. The CDR3 totals 13 residues.

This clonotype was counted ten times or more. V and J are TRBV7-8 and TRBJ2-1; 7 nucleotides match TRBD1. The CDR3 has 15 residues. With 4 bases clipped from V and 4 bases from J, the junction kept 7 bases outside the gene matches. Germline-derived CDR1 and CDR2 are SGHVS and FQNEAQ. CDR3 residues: CASSSRRGLYNEQFF. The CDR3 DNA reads TGTGCCAGCAGCTCCCGAAGGGGGCTATACAATGAGCAGTTCTTC.

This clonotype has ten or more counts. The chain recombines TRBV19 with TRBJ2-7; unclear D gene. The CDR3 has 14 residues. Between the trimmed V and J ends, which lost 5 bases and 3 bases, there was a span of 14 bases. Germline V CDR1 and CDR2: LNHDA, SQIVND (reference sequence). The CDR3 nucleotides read TGTGCCAGTAGTCCGGGCCAAACCTACTACGAGCAGTACTTC. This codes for CASSPGQTYYEQYF.

The CDR3 is CASTGQNNQPQHF. For the CDR3, the DNA is TGTGCCAGCACTGGACAGAACAATCAGCCCCAGCATTTT. The chain carries TRBV12-3 or TRBV12-4 and TRBJ1-5; D possibly corresponds to TRBD1 (6 bases). V was shortened by 7 bases and J by 3 bases, with 10 bases between the two germline ends. The CDR3 length is 13 residues.

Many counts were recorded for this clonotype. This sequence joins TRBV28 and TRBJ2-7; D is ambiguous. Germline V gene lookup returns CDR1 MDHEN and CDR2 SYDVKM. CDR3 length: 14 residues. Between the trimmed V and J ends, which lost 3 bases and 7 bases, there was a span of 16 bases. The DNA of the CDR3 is TGTGCCAGCAGTTTCTGGACCCAGAATCGGGAGCAGTACTTC. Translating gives CASSFWTQNREQYF. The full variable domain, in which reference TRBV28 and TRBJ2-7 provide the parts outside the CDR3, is DVKVTQSSRYLVKRTGEKVFLECVQDMDHENMFWYRQDPGLGLRLIYFSYDVKMKEKGDIPEGYSVSREKKERFSLILESASTNQTSMYLCASSFWTQNREQYFGPGTRLTVT.

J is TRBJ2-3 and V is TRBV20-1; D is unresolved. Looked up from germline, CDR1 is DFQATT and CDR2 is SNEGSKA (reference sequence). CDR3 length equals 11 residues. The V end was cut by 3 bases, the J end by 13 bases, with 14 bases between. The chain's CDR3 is CSASRPPHEYF. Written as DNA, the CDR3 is TGCAGTGCTAGCAGGCCCCCACATGAGTATTTT.

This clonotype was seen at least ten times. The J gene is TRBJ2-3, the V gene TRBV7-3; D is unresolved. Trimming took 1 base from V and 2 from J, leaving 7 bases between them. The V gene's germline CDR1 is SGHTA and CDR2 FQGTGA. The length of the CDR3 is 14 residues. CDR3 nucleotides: TGTGCCAGCAGCTTAAACCAGTACACAGATACGCAGTATTTT. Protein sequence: CASSLNQYTDTQYF.

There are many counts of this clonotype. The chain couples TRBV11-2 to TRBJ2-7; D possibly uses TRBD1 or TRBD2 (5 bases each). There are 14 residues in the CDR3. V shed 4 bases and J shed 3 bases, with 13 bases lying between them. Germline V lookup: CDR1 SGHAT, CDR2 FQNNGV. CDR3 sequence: CASSSPGTIYEQYF. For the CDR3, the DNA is TGTGCCAGCAGCTCCCCCGGGACGATCTACGAGCAGTACTTC.

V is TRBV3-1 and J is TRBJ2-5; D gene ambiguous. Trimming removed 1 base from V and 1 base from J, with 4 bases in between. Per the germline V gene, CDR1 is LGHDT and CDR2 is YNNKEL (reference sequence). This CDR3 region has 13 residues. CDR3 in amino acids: CASSQGRQETQYF. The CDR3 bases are TGTGCCAGCAGCCAAGGACGCCAAGAGACCCAGTACTTC.